This T cell receptor (beta chain) was captured in a study of blood T cells in healthy people across ages. Sample-barcoded 5' priming and a J-beta primer mix drove a second PCR of about 6 to 12 cycles. TCRdb re-called the 5' RACE reads through MiXCR, storing one row per CDR3 protein. The table has 650,000 to 800,000 distinct CDR3 sequences, under 45% seen once. This sequence originates from a man aged 55 to 70 in good health. The sample comprised blood.

CDR3 protein: CASSQVGTGGTDTQYF. DNA of the CDR3: TGCGCCAGCAGCCAAGTCGGGACCGGTGGTACAGATACGCAGTATTTT. The gene calls are TRBV4-1 and TRBJ2-3; D tentatively fits TRBD1 or TRBD2 (5 bases each). CDR1 is MGHRA, CDR2 YSYEKL, per germline. V was shortened by 1 base and J by 3 bases, with 14 bases between the two germline ends. The CDR3 loop spans 16 amino acids.